The 14 T cell receptor beta chains given below trace back to one sample, sequenced in a study of cytomegalovirus exposure and HLA in healthy donors. Data came from immunoSEQ multiplex PCR; TCRdb stores just in-frame clones and leaves some out. The table records roughly 130,000 clones, 85% to 90% of them present only once. Input material: PBMCs. These receptors came from a man aged 30-40 years in good health and CMV-seronegative.

The chain has TRBV5-6 and TRBJ2-5; D is unresolved. V was clipped by 1 base and J by 3 bases, with 10 bases between them. CDR3 length equals 14 residues. The germline V gene encodes CDR1 SGHDT and CDR2 YYEEEE. CDR3 protein: CASSLFQEKETQYF. The CDR3 region has the DNA TGTGCCAGCAGCTTGTTCCAGGAAAAAGAGACCCAGTACTTC.

In this sample, this clone turned up once. The J gene is TRBJ2-1, the V gene TRBV5-4; D not resolved. The germline V gene encodes CDR1 SGHNT and CDR2 YYREEE (reference sequence). The V end was cut by 4 bases, the J end by 0 bases, with 11 bases between. There are 15 residues in the CDR3. The CDR3 region is CASSTISPSYNEQFF. The CDR3 bases are TGTGCCAGCAGCACCATTAGTCCCTCCTACAATGAGCAGTTCTTC.

The chain couples TRBV6-4 to TRBJ2-5; 11 bases line up with TRBD1. From germline, CDR1 is MRHNA and CDR2 SNTAGT. J was trimmed by 1 base and V by 4 bases; bases with no gene match: 2. The CDR3 extends over 15 amino acids. This chain's CDR3 is CASSAGTGGQETQYF. The DNA of the CDR3 is TGTGCCAGCAGTGCCGGGACAGGGGGCCAAGAGACCCAGTACTTC.

The chain has TRBV10-1 and TRBJ1-5, with 10 bases matching TRBD1. The CDR3 runs to 16 residues. CDR1 is WNHNN, CDR2 SYGVQD, per germline (reference sequence). The V segment lost 6 bases and the J segment 7 bases; nucleotides outside the gene matches: 12. CDR3 amino acids: CASRWTDRGFGQPQHF. For the CDR3, the DNA is TGCGCCAGCAGATGGACGGACAGGGGGTTCGGCCAGCCCCAGCATTTT.

There are a few counts of this clone. The J gene is TRBJ1-6, the V gene TRBV27; unclear D gene. Per the germline V gene, CDR1 is MNHEY and CDR2 is SMNVEV (reference sequence). The CDR3 is 13 residues long. Deletions cut 8 bases from V and 1 base from J, with 6 bases between. Written as DNA, the CDR3 is TGTGCCAGCCGTCAGTCCTATAATTCACCCCTCCACTTT. It yields the protein CASRQSYNSPLHF.

The V and J genes are TRBV6-6 and TRBJ2-6, with 7 bases lining up with TRBD1. Germline V CDR1 and CDR2: MNHNY, SVGAGI (reference sequence). The J segment lost 0 bases and the V segment lost 9 bases, leaving 5 bases of the junction unmatched. This CDR3 region has 15 residues. Written as DNA, the CDR3 is TGTGCCAGTACGGGGACAGACTCTGGGGCCAACGTCCTGACTTTC. Its protein product is CASTGTDSGANVLTF.

This clone showed up just once. The V gene is TRBV10-3, the J gene TRBJ2-2; 8 bases align to TRBD1. Germline V CDR1 and CDR2: ENHRY, SYGVKD. This CDR3 comprises 15 residues. Unmatched junction bases numbered 6, after V lost 4 bases and J lost 5 bases. In nucleotides, the CDR3 is TGTGCCATCAGTGTCGGACAGGGAGGTACCGGGGAGCTGTTTTTT. This codes for CAISVGQGGTGELFF.

The chain couples TRBV9 to TRBJ2-5; 9 bases match TRBD2. The CDR3 has 17 residues. Trimming cost V 3 bases and J 1 base; bases outside gene matches: 10. Germline CDR1 SGDLS, CDR2 YYNGEE. The CDR3 nucleotides read TGTGCCAGCAGCGGAGGTGGTTTGCGGGGGGGCCAAGAGACCCAGTACTTC. Translating gives CASSGGGLRGGQETQYF. Drawing the rest from reference TRBV9 and TRBJ2-5, the complete variable domain is DSGVTQTPKHLITATGQRVTLRCSPRSGDLSVYWYQQSLDQGLQFLIQYYNGEERAKGNILERFSAQQFPDLHSELNLSSLELGDSALYFCASSGGGLRGGQETQYFGPGTRLLVL.

The V and J genes are TRBV12-5 and TRBJ2-1, with TRBD2 identical over 13 bases. The CDR3 is 18 amino acids. Germline-derived CDR1 and CDR2 are LGHNT and FRNRAP. J lost 4 bases, V lost 0 bases, and 6 bases had no gene match. CDR3 region: CASGLVPMTSGGYNEQFF. CDR3 sequence (DNA): TGTGCTAGTGGTTTGGTACCAATGACTAGCGGGGGGTACAATGAGCAGTTCTTC.

This chain links TRBV4-1 with TRBJ2-3; D not resolved. The CDR3 length is 18 residues. The ends were cut back, 0 bases at V and 0 bases at J, with 16 bases in the middle. Looked up from germline, CDR1 is MGHRA and CDR2 is YSYEKL. The CDR3 DNA reads as TGCGCCAGCAGCCAAGAACCCGCCCCCAGGTATAGCACAGATACGCAGTATTTT. Translating it yields CASSQEPAPRYSTDTQYF.

This clone is medium-sized (0.01 to 0.1%). The chain joins TRBV6-1 to TRBJ2-7; 11 bases map to TRBD2. Germline V CDR1 and CDR2: MNHNS, SASEGT. This CDR3 contains 15 residues. Germline trimming cut 3 bases from V and 2 bases from J; bases unmatched to any gene: 3. This chain's CDR3 is CASSESSGGPYEQYF. The DNA for the CDR3 is TGTGCCAGCAGTGAGTCTAGCGGGGGGCCCTACGAGCAGTACTTC.

This clone was seen a handful of times. This chain connects TRBV6-4 to TRBJ2-1, with 12 nucleotides matching TRBD2. The germline V gene has CDR1 MRHNA and CDR2 SNTAGT. The CDR3 loop spans 16 amino acids. Unmatched junction bases numbered 7, after V lost 2 bases and J lost 8 bases. This CDR3 is CASSDVPSGGADEQFF. CDR3 coding DNA: TGTGCCAGCAGTGACGTTCCTAGCGGGGGGGCAGATGAGCAGTTCTTC.

The V gene is TRBV5-6, the J gene TRBJ1-5; possible D gene TRBD1, 6 bases. Trimming pared 2 bases from V and 4 bases from J, leaving 16 bases between. Germline V gene sequence: CDR1 SGHDT, CDR2 YYEEEE. The CDR3 spans 16 residues. Here the CDR3 DNA reads TGTGCCAGCAGCTTTCGCACAGGGCGTAGAAATCAGCCCCAGCATTTT. It is translated as CASSFRTGRRNQPQHF. Full variable domain (missing parts from reference TRBV5-6 and TRBJ1-5): DAGVTQSPTHLIKTRGQQVTLRCSPKSGHDTVSWYQQALGQGPQFIFQYYEEEERQRGNFPDRFSGHQFPNYSSELNVNALLLGDSALYLCASSFRTGRRNQPQHFGDGTRLSIL.

This rearrangement joins TRBV25-1 to TRBJ2-1, with 8 bases identical to TRBD1. This CDR3 is 15 amino acids long. Germline-derived CDR1 and CDR2 are MGHDK and SYGVNS. V shed 0 bases and J 7 bases; nucleotides not matched to a gene: 5. CDR3 DNA sequence: TGTGCCAGCAGTGAATACAGGGACAGGCATAATGAGCAGTTCTTC. As protein: CASSEYRDRHNEQFF.